Below, one T cell receptor beta chain is given with its context. This sample is part of a study of blood T cells in healthy people across ages. The CDR3 runs 15 residues. After removal of 5 bases from V and 6 bases from J, the junction contained 7 bases not matched to a gene. Looked up from germline, CDR1 is SGHVS and CDR2 is FQNEAQ. Through a sample-barcoded 5' primer and a J-beta primer mix, a second PCR was run for roughly 6 to 12 cycles. TCRdb ran MiXCR on the 5' RACE reads and lists one entry per CDR3 protein. The sample lists 1.5 million to 2 million distinct CDR3 sequences, around 35% seen once, with roughly 10% in the top ten.

The sequence came from a woman in her 30s in good health. The sample consisted of blood. V is TRBV7-8 and J is TRBJ2-5, with 12 bases that match TRBD2. The DNA of the CDR3 is TGTGCCAGCAGCCCAGGACTAGCGGGGTTAAAGACCCAGTACTTC. Translation gives CASSPGLAGLKTQYF.